This is a list of T cell receptor beta chains from one sample in a study of cytomegalovirus exposure and HLA in healthy donors. Repertoires were generated with immunoSEQ multiplex PCR, while TCRdb's copy carries only in-frame clones and drops some. The sample lists some 100,000 clones, 77% occurring once. The specimen sequenced was PBMCs. Receptors originate from a man in his forties or fifties in good health and CMV-seropositive. CDR3s include the opening cysteine and the closing phenylalanine or tryptophan. D genes are given only for firm matches. The size entry is marked missing in some rows and otherwise reads once, few, many or a size class.

J | size | V | D | DNA | CDR3
TRBJ1-5 | . | TRBV5-4 | . | TGTGCCAGCAGCCCCACACCAGGTCAGCCCCAGCATTTT | CASSPTPGQPQHF
TRBJ2-7 | . | TRBV28 | TRBD1 | TGTGCCAGCAGCCGCGGGGGACAGGGTTACGAGCAGTACTTC | CASSRGGQGYEQYF
TRBJ2-4 | few | TRBV7-2 | . | TGTGCCAGCAGCTTAGCGATCCGGGGGAACAGTCAGTACTTC | CASSLAIRGNSQYF
TRBJ2-1 | . | TRBV7-6 | . | TGTGCCAGCAGCTTTATCAAGGGGGTTGGGAATGAGCAGTTCTTC | CASSFIKGVGNEQFF
TRBJ1-2 | few | TRBV7-8 | TRBD1 | TGTGCCAGCAGCGTACAGGGGGCGCCGAACTATGGCTACACCTTC | CASSVQGAPNYGYTF
TRBJ2-5 | . | TRBV7-2 | TRBD1 | TGTGCCAGCAGCCGACAGGGGGCTAGTGGGGAGACCCAGTACTTC | CASSRQGASGETQYF
TRBJ2-3 | . | TRBV7-2 | TRBD2 | TGTGCCAGCAGCCACAGCGGGGGTGACGATACGCAGTATTTT | CASSHSGGDDTQYF
TRBJ2-7 | . | TRBV25-1 | . | TGTGCCAGCAGTTTTTCCAGGGGGGAGCAGTACTTT | CASSFSRGEQYF
TRBJ2-2 | few | TRBV28 | TRBD2 | TGTGCCAGCAGTTTGGGGGGGAATACGGGGGAGCTGTTTTTT | CASSLGGNTGELFF
TRBJ2-5 | . | TRBV7-9 | TRBD1 | TGTGCCAGCAGCTCGACAGGGGGACTACAAGAGACCCAGTACTTC | CASSSTGGLQETQYF
TRBJ1-1 | . | TRBV18 | TRBD1 | TGTGCCAGCTCACCCGACCGACAGGGCACTGAAGCTTTCTTT | CASSPDRQGTEAFF
TRBJ2-1 | . | TRBV5-1 | TRBD2 | TGCGCCAGCAGCTTGGTGCCCGTCAGTAGCGGGGGGTACAATGAGCAGTTCTTC | CASSLVPVSSGGYNEQFF
TRBJ2-5 | . | TRBV11-1 | TRBD2 | TGTGCCAGCAGCTTAGCGGTTGGGACTAGCGGGGGGGAAGAGACCCAGTACTTC | CASSLAVGTSGGEETQYF
TRBJ1-2 | once | TRBV7-3 | . | TGTGCCAGCAGCCTCGGGTTGGCGTCTAACTATGGCTACACCTTC | CASSLGLASNYGYTF
TRBJ2-6 | . | TRBV5-1 | TRBD1 | TGCGCCAGCAACAGGGGGCTAGGGGCCAACGGCCTGACTTTC | CASNRGLGANGLTF
TRBJ2-5 | . | TRBV6-1 | . | TGTGCCAGCAGTGAAGCACGACCCAGCGCTGGGGAGACCCAGTACTTC | CASSEARPSAGETQYF
TRBJ2-7 | . | TRBV7-9 | TRBD1 | TGTGCCAGCAGCATAGGGACAGGGGTCTACGAGCAGTACTTC | CASSIGTGVYEQYF
TRBJ1-4 | . | TRBV4-3 | . | TGCGCCAGCAGCCCAGTTTGGGGCAGGGTAAATGAAAAACTGTTTTTT | CASSPVWGRVNEKLFF
TRBJ1-1 | once | TRBV7-9 | TRBD1 | TGTGCCAGCAGCCTAACAGGGGAGAACACTGAAGCTTTCTTT | CASSLTGENTEAFF
TRBJ2-5 | . | TRBV29-1 | TRBD1 | TGCAGCGTTAGGCAGGGGGCGGAGACCCAGTACTTC | CSVRQGAETQYF
TRBJ2-3 | . | TRBV7-8 | TRBD1 | TGTGCCAGCAGCTTACGGATAACAGGGGGCGGGCGCACAGATACGCAGTATTTT | CASSLRITGGGRTDTQYF
TRBJ2-1 | once | TRBV7-2 | TRBD2 | TGTGCCAGCAGCTTAGTCGCGGGGGGGACCAATGAGCAGTTCTTC | CASSLVAGGTNEQFF
TRBJ1-2 | . | TRBV19 | . | TGTGCCAGTACCACCAGGGCTCTTTCCGGACGGGACACCGCTCACTATGGCTACACCTTC | CASTTRALSGRDTAHYGYTF
TRBJ1-2 | . | TRBV5-1 | . | TGCGCCAGCAGCTTGGAGGCGGGTCCGGGGGGTGATGGCTACACCTTC | CASSLEAGPGGDGYTF
TRBJ1-3 | once | TRBV5-1 | . | TGCGCCAGCAGCTTTAACAGGGCTGGAAACACCATATATTTT | CASSFNRAGNTIYF